The 8 T cell receptor beta chains listed next were all sequenced from one sample in a study of shared clonotypes between healthy human individuals. The repertoire was sequenced with immunoSEQ multiplex PCR; TCRdb's copy has only in-frame clones and lacks some. The table lists about 2 million clones, 85% to 95% of them singletons. Sequencing input: naive CD4+ T cells sorted from blood. Subset reported: CD45RA+ positively selected. The receptor set was obtained from a man between 18 and 35 years old in good health.

V and J are TRBV29-1 and TRBJ1-4; 9 nucleotides agree with TRBD1. The V segment lost 6 bases and the J segment 3 bases; nucleotides outside the gene matches: 5. The CDR3 has 14 residues. CDR1 is SQVTM, CDR2 ANQGSEA, per germline. CDR3 bases: TGCAGCGTAGGGACAGGGCTGTCTAATGAAAAACTGTTTTTT. Protein sequence: CSVGTGLSNEKLFF.

The sample holds many counts of this clone. J is TRBJ2-2 and V is TRBV7-9; no clear D. The CDR3 spans 16 residues. The V end was cut by 2 bases, the J end by 0 bases, with 10 bases between. Germline assignment: CDR1 SEHNR and CDR2 FQNEAQ (reference sequence). Written as DNA, the CDR3 is TGTGCCAGCAGCTTACACAGAGGAACGAACACCGGGGAGCTGTTTTTT. It encodes CASSLHRGTNTGELFF. Combining the CDR3 with reference TRBV7-9 and TRBJ2-2 gives the whole variable domain DTGVSQNPRHKITKRGQNVTFRCDPISEHNRLYWYRQTLGQGPEFLTYFQNEAQLEKSRLLSDRFSAERPKGSFSTLEIQRTEQGDSAMYLCASSLHRGTNTGELFFGEGSRLTVL.

With regard to this clone: This sample includes further DNA sequences coding for the same CDR3. The V and J genes are TRBV6-1 and TRBJ1-6; D might be TRBD1 (5 bases). This CDR3 is built from 13 residues. The V gene's germline CDR1 is MNHNS and CDR2 SASEGT. V was clipped by 4 bases and J by 6 bases, with 7 bases between them. In DNA, the CDR3 is TGTGCCAGCAGTGGACAGTTTAATTCACCCCTCCACTTT. It encodes CASSGQFNSPLHF.

The V call is TRBV5-1, the J call TRBJ2-1; the match to TRBD2 covers 13 bases. CDR3 length equals 20 residues. The germline CDR1 and CDR2 sequences are SGHRS and YFSETQ. The V segment lost 0 bases and the J segment 0 bases; nucleotides outside the gene matches: 9. The CDR3 protein is CASSLERLAGGTSSYNEQFF. The CDR3, as DNA: TGCGCCAGCAGCTTGGAAAGACTAGCGGGAGGAACAAGCTCCTACAATGAGCAGTTCTTC.

The rearrangement joins TRBV5-4 to TRBJ1-4; D ambiguous. Germline CDR1 and CDR2: SGHNT and YYREEE (reference sequence). This CDR3 region has 14 residues. Trimming took off 0 bases at V and 4 bases at J, with 7 bases between the two ends. The CDR3 nucleotides are TGTGCCAGCAGCTTGGAACCGATTAATGAAAAACTGTTTTTT. Its protein product is CASSLEPINEKLFF.

The rearrangement links TRBV7-2 to TRBJ2-2, with 7 bases lining up with TRBD2. V dropped 8 bases and J dropped 2; count of bases not matched to a gene: 17. Germline CDR1 SGHTA, CDR2 FQGNSA. The length of the CDR3 is 18 residues. The CDR3 region is CASHLSGRGTKNTGELFF. DNA of the CDR3: TGTGCCAGCCACCTTAGCGGCCGCGGGACTAAAAACACCGGGGAGCTGTTTTTT.

Turning to this clone: The same CDR3 is also encoded by other DNA sequences in this sample. This chain uses TRBV5-6 with TRBJ2-5; D ambiguous. Germline CDR1 reads SGHDT; CDR2 reads YYEEEE. The V end lost 4 bases, the J end lost 1 base, and 8 bases lay between the germline ends. The CDR3 runs 13 residues. The DNA of the CDR3 is TGTGCCAGCAGCGGGCTGCTCCAAGAGACCCAGTACTTC. Translation gives CASSGLLQETQYF.

The CDR3 sequence is CASSLGTYSGNTIYF. The CDR3 coding sequence is TGTGCCAGCAGCCTAGGGACCTACTCTGGAAACACCATATATTTT. The chain employs TRBV7-6 and TRBJ1-3, with D tentatively TRBD1 (5 bases). V lost 5 bases, J lost 0 bases, and 11 bases lay in between. The CDR3 totals 15 residues. Germline CDR1 is SGHVS and CDR2 is FNYEAQ.